The 21 T cell receptor beta chains in this list originate from one sample, sequenced in a study of identical twins. TCRdb reprocessed the 5' RACE reads via MiXCR and lists one record per CDR3 protein. The table includes 350,000 or so distinct CDR3 sequences, 10% to 15% detected once. This sample was shared with a second study, whose subject was yellow fever vaccine responses in identical twins.

What was sequenced was CD8+ T cells sorted from blood. Receptors originate from a woman in her late teens or twenties in good health.

In nucleotides, the CDR3 is TGTGCCAGCAGTTCACTAGCGGGAGGGATTGAGCAGTTCTTC. This codes for CASSSLAGGIEQFF. The gene calls are TRBV12-3 or TRBV12-4 and TRBJ2-1; 13 bases line up with TRBD2. J was trimmed by 9 bases and V by 4 bases; bases with no gene match: 3. CDR3 size: 14 residues.

This clonotype came up a few times. The J gene is TRBJ2-2, the V gene TRBV3-1, with 9 bases that match TRBD2. V shed 4 bases and J 4 bases; nucleotides not matched to a gene: 13. Germline V gene data show CDR1 as LGHDT and CDR2 as YNNKEL (reference sequence). The CDR3 sequence is 18 residues long. The CDR3 sequence: CASSPSSGTVAGTGELFF. CDR3 DNA sequence: TGTGCCAGCAGCCCCTCTAGCGGGACGGTCGCGGGCACCGGGGAGCTGTTTTTT. Filled out from reference TRBV3-1 and TRBJ2-2, the complete variable domain reads DTAVSQTPKYLVTQMGNDKSIKCEQNLGHDTMYWYKQDSKKFLKIMFSYNNKELIINETVPNRFSPKSPDKAHLNLHINSLELGDSAVYFCASSPSSGTVAGTGELFFGEGSRLTVL.

This clonotype was picked up a small number of times. V is TRBV6-2 or TRBV6-3 and J is TRBJ2-3; 12 bases map to TRBD2. V lost 10 bases, J lost 4 bases, and 6 bases stayed unmatched. CDR1 is MNHEY and CDR2 is SVGEGT in the germline V gene. The CDR3 is 14 amino acids. The CDR3 nucleotides read TGTGCCACCCTAGCGGGAGGGGACGCAGATACGCAGTATTTT. Its translation: CATLAGGDADTQYF.

This clonotype was observed a few times. The rearrangement links TRBV7-2 to TRBJ2-7; TRBD2 matches at 13 bases. Germline assignment: CDR1 SGHTA and CDR2 FQGNSA. There are 16 residues in the CDR3. The junction had 9 bases not matched to a gene; V was cut back by 6 bases and J by 4 bases. DNA of the CDR3: TGTGCCAGCAGTCCCCCTGGACTAGCGGGGGTTTACGAGCAGTACGTC. It specifies CASSPPGLAGVYEQYV.

This clonotype was detected a few times. The chain couples TRBV29-1 to TRBJ1-2; 9 bases line up with TRBD1. The CDR3 spans 14 residues. Germline V gene lookup returns CDR1 SQVTM and CDR2 ANQGSEA. With V trimmed by 4 bases and J by 4 bases, 7 bases remained unmatched. The CDR3 DNA reads TGCAGCGTTGGGGACAGGGAAGTAAGCTATGGCTACACCTTC. This sequence encodes CSVGDREVSYGYTF.

V gene TRBV4-1 combines with J gene TRBJ2-7, with no clear D. The CDR3 spans 13 residues. V was pared by 1 base and J by 1 base, with 5 bases between. Germline CDR1 reads MGHRA; CDR2 reads YSYEKL. The CDR3 protein is CASSQVRSYEQYF. The DNA of the CDR3 is TGCGCCAGCAGCCAAGTCAGATCCTACGAGCAGTACTTC.

The chain has TRBV20-1 and TRBJ1-1; no firm D call. CDR1 is DFQATT, CDR2 SNEGSKA, per germline (reference sequence). This CDR3 has 9 amino acids. Trimming pared 2 bases from V and 11 bases from J, leaving 6 bases between. CDR3 nucleotide sequence: TGCAGTGCTAGAATCGGCGCTTTCTTT. It yields the protein CSARIGAFF.

The chain is built from TRBV6-1 and TRBJ2-5, with TRBD1 matching 8 bases. Trimming cost V 2 bases and J 2 bases; bases outside gene matches: 7. Germline CDR1 MNHNS, CDR2 SASEGT. The CDR3 is 16 amino acids. CDR3: CASSEWGTGLQETQYF. The CDR3 DNA sequence: TGTGCCAGCAGTGAATGGGGGACAGGTTTACAAGAGACCCAGTACTTC.

The chain links TRBV9 to TRBJ2-7, with D maybe TRBD1 (6 bases). CDR1 is SGDLS, CDR2 YYNGEE, per germline. With 0 bases removed from V and 4 bases from J, the gap between germline ends came to 23 bases. The CDR3 length is 18 residues. The CDR3, as DNA: TGTGCCAGCAGCGTAGAAAGTCCTGACAGGTCCCTAGGTTACGAGCAGTACTTC. This translates into CASSVESPDRSLGYEQYF.

In this sample, this clonotype turned up a few times. The rearrangement uses TRBV2 and TRBJ2-5; perhaps TRBD1 as D (6 bases). The length of the CDR3 is 14 residues. Trimming took off 6 bases at V and 5 bases at J, with 16 bases between the two ends. Germline CDR1 is SNHLY and CDR2 is FYNNEI. Here the CDR3 DNA reads TGTGCCAGCAGAGGTGTGGCAGGGGCGGAGACCCAGTACTTC. Translated: CASRGVAGAETQYF.

This clonotype was found many times. V and J are TRBV7-2 and TRBJ2-1; D is unclear. V dropped 1 base and J dropped 2 bases, with 9 bases sitting between them. There are 15 residues in the CDR3. CDR1 is SGHTA, CDR2 FQGNSA, per germline. The CDR3 DNA reads as TGTGCCAGCAGCTTAGTGGTTGAAGCCTACAATGAGCAGTTCTTC. It is translated as CASSLVVEAYNEQFF. Full variable domain (remainder filled in from reference TRBV7-2 and TRBJ2-1): GAGVSQSPSNKVTEKGKDVELRCDPISGHTALYWYRQSLGQGLEFLIYFQGNSAPDKSGLPSDRFSAERTGGSVSTLTIQRTQQEDSAVYLCASSLVVEAYNEQFFGPGTRLTVL.

V is TRBV9 and J is TRBJ1-2; D possibly corresponds to TRBD1 (5 bases). CDR3 length: 13 residues. Trimming took off 3 bases at V and 5 bases at J, with 11 bases between the two ends. Germline V CDR1 and CDR2: SGDLS, YYNGEE. CDR3 loop: CASSDGGAYGYTF. DNA for the CDR3: TGTGCCAGCAGCGACGGAGGGGCATATGGCTACACCTTC.

This clonotype was counted at least ten times. The chain joins TRBV7-7 to TRBJ2-2, with D uncertain. The germline CDR1 and CDR2 sequences are SSHAT and FNYEAQ (reference sequence). CDR3 size: 15 residues. V was cut by 2 bases and J by 1 base, with 8 bases left in between. The CDR3 nucleotides are TGTGCCAGCAGCTTAAAATCACAGAACACCGGGGAGCTGTTTTTT. Protein: CASSLKSQNTGELFF.

This rearrangement joins TRBV6-1 to TRBJ2-7; 12 nucleotides agree with TRBD2. Per germline, CDR1 MNHNS and CDR2 SASEGT. This CDR3 is built from 15 residues. The V segment lost 6 bases and the J segment 5 bases; nucleotides outside the gene matches: 8. CDR3 loop: CASSSGLAGYHEQYF. CDR3 nucleotides: TGTGCCAGCAGCTCTGGACTAGCGGGGTACCACGAGCAGTACTTC.

This clonotype was observed a few times. The chain carries TRBV4-2 and TRBJ1-5; no clear D gene. Trimming shortened V by 3 bases and J by 2 bases, and 17 bases separated the two germline ends. The CDR3 spans 17 residues. Germline assignment: CDR1 LGHNA and CDR2 YNFKEQ. The CDR3 spells CASSQPGLEGGNQPQHF. The CDR3, as DNA: TGTGCCAGCAGCCAGCCCGGTTTGGAGGGTGGCAATCAGCCCCAGCATTTT.

This clonotype was seen at least ten times. The gene calls are TRBV10-3 and TRBJ2-7; D is unresolved. V lost 8 bases and J lost 1, with 6 bases in between. The CDR3 spans 11 residues. Germline assignment: CDR1 ENHRY and CDR2 SYGVKD. Here the CDR3 DNA reads TGTGCCATCGGCTATTCCTACGAGCAGTACTTC. Its protein product is CAIGYSYEQYF.

The sample holds a few counts of this clonotype. This rearrangement joins TRBV29-1 to TRBJ2-7, with unresolved D. CDR1 and CDR2 (germline): SQVTM, ANQGSEA. V lost 0 bases to trimming and J lost 4 bases, with 19 bases between them. CDR3 size: 16 residues. CDR3 region: CSVEDLPGGSVYEQYF. DNA of the CDR3: TGCAGCGTTGAAGATCTGCCGGGTGGAAGTGTTTACGAGCAGTACTTC.

The CDR3 region is CASSYSRGNPEPLLEQFF. As DNA, the CDR3 is TGTGCCAGCAGTTACTCGAGGGGAAACCCGGAACCCTTACTTGAGCAGTTCTTC. The chain links TRBV6-5 to TRBJ2-1; D assignment may be TRBD1 or TRBD2 (5 bases each). V lost 0 bases to trimming and J lost 9 bases, with 24 bases between them. This CDR3 comprises 18 residues. Germline V gene lookup returns CDR1 MNHEY and CDR2 SVGAGI.

V and J are TRBV28 and TRBJ1-1; 8 nucleotides align to TRBD1. This CDR3 is built from 14 residues. Trimming took 5 bases from V and 3 from J; bases not matched to a gene: 5. Germline assignment: CDR1 MDHEN and CDR2 SYDVKM. The CDR3 DNA reads as TGTGCCAGCAGTCAGACAGGGGCCGACACTGAAGCTTTCTTT. Translation: CASSQTGADTEAFF. Combining the CDR3 with reference TRBV28 and TRBJ1-1 gives the whole variable domain DVKVTQSSRYLVKRTGEKVFLECVQDMDHENMFWYRQDPGLGLRLIYFSYDVKMKEKGDIPEGYSVSREKKERFSLILESASTNQTSMYLCASSQTGADTEAFFGQGTRLTVV.

The chain has TRBV29-1 and TRBJ2-3; D is perhaps TRBD2 (7 bases). Germline V lookup: CDR1 SQVTM, CDR2 ANQGSEA. This CDR3 spans 15 amino acids. V was clipped by 4 bases and J by 1 base, with 15 bases between them. The CDR3 here is CSVAGGLGGTDTQYF. CDR3 coding DNA: TGCAGCGTTGCGGGGGGCCTCGGGGGCACAGATACGCAGTATTTT.

This clonotype occurred a few times. The chain employs TRBV20-1 and TRBJ2-5; maybe TRBD1 (5 bases). V dropped 0 bases and J dropped 4 bases, with 12 bases sitting between them. There are 14 residues in the CDR3. CDR1 and CDR2 from the germline V gene are DFQATT and SNEGSKA (reference sequence). The CDR3: CSARDGAGRETQYF. CDR3 nucleotides: TGCAGTGCTAGAGATGGGGCAGGAAGAGAGACCCAGTACTTC.